Reported below is one T cell receptor beta chain. Germline V gene data show CDR1 as MNHEY and CDR2 as SMNVEV (reference sequence). CDR3 size: 15 residues. The V end was cut by 2 bases, the J end by 1 base, with 10 bases between. Generated by immunoSEQ multiplex PCR, the TCRdb table keeps only in-frame clones and is missing some. The repertoire holds roughly 90,000 clones, roughly 93% seen once, with 2% to 2.5% in the top ten. This specimen belongs to a study of T cell changes during pregnancy in multiple sclerosis. The sequence derives from a female donor with multiple sclerosis, enrolled in a pregnancy study. The material was peripheral blood, obtained in the third trimester of pregnancy. V and J are TRBV27 and TRBJ2-3; the D gene is possibly TRBD2 (5 bases). The CDR3 loop is CASSLRRTGTDTQYF. The CDR3, as DNA: TGTGCCAGCAGTTTACGGCGGACTGGCACAGATACGCAGTATTTT.